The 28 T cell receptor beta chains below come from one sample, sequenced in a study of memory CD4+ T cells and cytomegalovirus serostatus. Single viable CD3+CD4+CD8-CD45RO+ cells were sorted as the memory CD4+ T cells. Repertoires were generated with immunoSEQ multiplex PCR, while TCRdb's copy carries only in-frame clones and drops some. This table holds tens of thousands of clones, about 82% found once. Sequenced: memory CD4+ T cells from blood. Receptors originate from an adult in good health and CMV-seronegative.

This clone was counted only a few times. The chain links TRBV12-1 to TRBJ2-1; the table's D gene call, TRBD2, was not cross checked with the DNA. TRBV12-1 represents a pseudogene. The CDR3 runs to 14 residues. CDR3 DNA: TGTGCCAGCAGCTTTGACGGGAGCCACAATGAGCAGTTCTTC. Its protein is CASSFDGSHNEQFF.

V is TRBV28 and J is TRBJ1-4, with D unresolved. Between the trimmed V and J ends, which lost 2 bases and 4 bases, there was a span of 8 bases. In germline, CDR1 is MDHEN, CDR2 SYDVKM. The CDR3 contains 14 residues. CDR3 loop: CASSLRAVNEKLFF. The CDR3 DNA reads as TGTGCCAGCAGTTTAAGGGCAGTTAATGAAAAACTGTTTTTT.

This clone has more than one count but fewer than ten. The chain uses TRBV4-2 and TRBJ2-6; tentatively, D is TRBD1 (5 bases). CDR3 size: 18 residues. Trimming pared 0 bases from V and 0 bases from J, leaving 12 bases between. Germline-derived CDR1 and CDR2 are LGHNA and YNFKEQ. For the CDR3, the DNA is TGTGCCAGCAGCCAAGATGGCAGGGTTGGCTCTGGGGCCAACGTCCTGACTTTC. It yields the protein CASSQDGRVGSGANVLTF.

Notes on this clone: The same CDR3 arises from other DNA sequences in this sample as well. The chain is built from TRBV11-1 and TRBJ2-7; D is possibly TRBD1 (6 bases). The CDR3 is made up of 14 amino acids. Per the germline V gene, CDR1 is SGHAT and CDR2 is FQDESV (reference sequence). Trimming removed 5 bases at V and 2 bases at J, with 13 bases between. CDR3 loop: CASSPETGTYEQYF. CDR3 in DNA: TGTGCCAGCAGCCCCGAGACAGGAACCTACGAGCAGTACTTC.

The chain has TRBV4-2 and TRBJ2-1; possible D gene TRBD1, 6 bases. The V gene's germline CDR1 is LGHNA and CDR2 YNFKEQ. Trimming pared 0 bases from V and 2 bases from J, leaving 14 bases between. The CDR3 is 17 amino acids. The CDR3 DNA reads TGTGCCAGCAGCCAAGATTTGGGGACAAATACCTACAATGAGCAGTTCTTC. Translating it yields CASSQDLGTNTYNEQFF.

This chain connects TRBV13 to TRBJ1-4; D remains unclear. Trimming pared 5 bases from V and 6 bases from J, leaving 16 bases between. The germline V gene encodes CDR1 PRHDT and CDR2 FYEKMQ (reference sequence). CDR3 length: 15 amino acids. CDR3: CASSGRRRVDEKLFF. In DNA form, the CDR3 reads TGTGCCAGCAGCGGACGCAGGCGGGTGGATGAAAAACTGTTTTTT.

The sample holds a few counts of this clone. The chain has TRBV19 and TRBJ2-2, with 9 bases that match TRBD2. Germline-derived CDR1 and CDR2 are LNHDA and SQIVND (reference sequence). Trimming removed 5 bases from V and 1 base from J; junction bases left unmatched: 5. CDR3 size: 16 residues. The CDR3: CASSPRTSVNTGELFF. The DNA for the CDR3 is TGTGCCAGTAGTCCTCGGACTAGCGTGAACACCGGGGAGCTGTTTTTT.

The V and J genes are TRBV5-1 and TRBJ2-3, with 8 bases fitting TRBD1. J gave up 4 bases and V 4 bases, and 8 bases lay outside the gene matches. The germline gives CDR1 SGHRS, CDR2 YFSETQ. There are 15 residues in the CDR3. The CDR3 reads CASSNMDREADTQYF. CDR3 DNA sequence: TGCGCCAGCAGCAATATGGACAGGGAGGCAGATACGCAGTATTTT.

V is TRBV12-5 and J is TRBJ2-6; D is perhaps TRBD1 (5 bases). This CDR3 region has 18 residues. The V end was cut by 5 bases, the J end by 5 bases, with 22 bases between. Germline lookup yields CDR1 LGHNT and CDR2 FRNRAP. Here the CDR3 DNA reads TGTGCTAGTGGTGCAAAGTGTGCAGGACAAAGTCGGGCCAACGTCCTGACTTTC. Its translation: CASGAKCAGQSRANVLTF. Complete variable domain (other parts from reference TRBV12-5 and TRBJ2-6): DARVTQTPRHKVTEMGQEVTMRCQPILGHNTVFWYRQTMMQGLELLAYFRNRAPLDDSGMPKDRFSAEMPDATLATLKIQPSEPRDSAVYFCASGAKCAGQSRANVLTFGAGSRLTVL.

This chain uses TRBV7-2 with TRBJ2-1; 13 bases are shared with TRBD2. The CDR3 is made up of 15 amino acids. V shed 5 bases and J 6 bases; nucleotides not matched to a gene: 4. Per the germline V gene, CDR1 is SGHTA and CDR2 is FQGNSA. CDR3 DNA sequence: TGTGCCAGCAGCCGGACTAGCGGGAGTCGCAATGAGCAGTTCTTC. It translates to CASSRTSGSRNEQFF.

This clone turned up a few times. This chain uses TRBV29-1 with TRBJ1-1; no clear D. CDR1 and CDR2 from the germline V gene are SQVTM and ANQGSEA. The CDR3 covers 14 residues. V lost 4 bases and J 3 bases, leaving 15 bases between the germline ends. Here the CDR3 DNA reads TGCAGCGTTGGGGGAGGGATATTTGACACTGAAGCTTTCTTT. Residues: CSVGGGIFDTEAFF.

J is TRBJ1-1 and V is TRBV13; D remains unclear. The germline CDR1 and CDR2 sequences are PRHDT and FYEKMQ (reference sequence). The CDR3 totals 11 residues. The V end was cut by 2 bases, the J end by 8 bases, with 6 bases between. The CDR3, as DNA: TGTGCCAGCAGCTTATTGGGGGAAGCTTTCTTT. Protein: CASSLLGEAFF.

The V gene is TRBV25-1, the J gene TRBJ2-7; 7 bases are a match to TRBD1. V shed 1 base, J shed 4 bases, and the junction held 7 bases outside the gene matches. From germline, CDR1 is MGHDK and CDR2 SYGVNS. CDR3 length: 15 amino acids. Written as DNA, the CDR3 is TGTGCCAGCAGTGAATCAGGGGGACGGGGTTACGAGCAGTACTTC. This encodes CASSESGGRGYEQYF.

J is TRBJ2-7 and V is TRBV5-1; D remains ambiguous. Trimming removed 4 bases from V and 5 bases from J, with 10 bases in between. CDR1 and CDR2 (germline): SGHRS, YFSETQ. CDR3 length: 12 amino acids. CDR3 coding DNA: TGCGCCAGCAGCACCGGGTTCGACGAGCAGTACTTC. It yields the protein CASSTGFDEQYF.

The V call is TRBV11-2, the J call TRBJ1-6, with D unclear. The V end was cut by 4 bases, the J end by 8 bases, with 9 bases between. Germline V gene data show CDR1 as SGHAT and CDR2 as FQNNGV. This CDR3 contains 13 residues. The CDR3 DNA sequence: TGTGCCAGCAGCTCTCGAGGGCATTCACCCCTCCACTTT. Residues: CASSSRGHSPLHF.

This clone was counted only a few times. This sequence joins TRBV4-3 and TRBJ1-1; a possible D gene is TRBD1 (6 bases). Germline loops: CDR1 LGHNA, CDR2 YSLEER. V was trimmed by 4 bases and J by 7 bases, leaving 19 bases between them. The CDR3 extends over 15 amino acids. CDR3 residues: CASSLDTGRMGEAFF. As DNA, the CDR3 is TGCGCCAGCAGCCTAGACACAGGGAGGATGGGTGAAGCTTTCTTT.

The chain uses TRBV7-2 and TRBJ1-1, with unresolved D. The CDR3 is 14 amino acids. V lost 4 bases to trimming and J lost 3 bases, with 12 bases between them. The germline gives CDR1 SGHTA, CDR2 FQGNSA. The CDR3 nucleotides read TGTGCCAGCAGCTCCAGAGAACGGGACACTGAAGCTTTCTTT. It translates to CASSSRERDTEAFF.

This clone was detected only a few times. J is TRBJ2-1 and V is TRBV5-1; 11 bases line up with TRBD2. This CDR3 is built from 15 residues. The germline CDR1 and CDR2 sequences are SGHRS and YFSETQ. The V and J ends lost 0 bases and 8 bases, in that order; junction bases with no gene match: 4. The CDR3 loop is CASSLDSGRAYEQFF. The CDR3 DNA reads TGCGCCAGCAGCTTGGATAGCGGGAGGGCCTATGAGCAGTTCTTC.

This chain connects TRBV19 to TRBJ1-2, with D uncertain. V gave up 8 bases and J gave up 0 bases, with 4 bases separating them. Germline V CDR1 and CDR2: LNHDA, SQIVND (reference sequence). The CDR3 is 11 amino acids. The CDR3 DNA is TGTGCCAGTCTGGCTAACTATGGCTACACCTTC. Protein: CASLANYGYTF.

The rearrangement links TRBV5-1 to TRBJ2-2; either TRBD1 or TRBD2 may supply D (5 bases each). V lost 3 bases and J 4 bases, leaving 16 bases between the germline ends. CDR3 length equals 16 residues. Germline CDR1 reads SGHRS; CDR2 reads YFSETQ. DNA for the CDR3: TGCGCCAGCAGCTCTGTTCAGGGACCAGCCACCGGGGAGCTGTTTTTT. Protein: CASSSVQGPATGELFF.

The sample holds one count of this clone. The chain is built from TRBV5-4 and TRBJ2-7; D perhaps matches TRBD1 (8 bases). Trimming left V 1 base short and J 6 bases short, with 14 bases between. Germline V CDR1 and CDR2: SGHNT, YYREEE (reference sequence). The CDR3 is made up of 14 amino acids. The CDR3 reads CASSLTGGGREQYF. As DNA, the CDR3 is TGTGCCAGCAGCTTGACAGGGGGGGGACGCGAGCAGTACTTC.

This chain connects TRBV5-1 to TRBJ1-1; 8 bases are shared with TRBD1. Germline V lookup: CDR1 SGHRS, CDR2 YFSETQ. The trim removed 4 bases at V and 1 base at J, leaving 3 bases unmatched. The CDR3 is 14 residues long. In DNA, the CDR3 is TGCGCCAGCAGCGAAGACAGGGGGAACACTGAAGCTTTCTTT. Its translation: CASSEDRGNTEAFF.

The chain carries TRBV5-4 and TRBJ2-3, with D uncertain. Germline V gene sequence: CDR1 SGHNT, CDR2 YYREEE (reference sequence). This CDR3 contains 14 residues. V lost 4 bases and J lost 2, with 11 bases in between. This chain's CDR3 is CASSPVISTDTQYF. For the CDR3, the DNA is TGTGCCAGCAGCCCAGTGATCTCCACAGATACGCAGTATTTT.

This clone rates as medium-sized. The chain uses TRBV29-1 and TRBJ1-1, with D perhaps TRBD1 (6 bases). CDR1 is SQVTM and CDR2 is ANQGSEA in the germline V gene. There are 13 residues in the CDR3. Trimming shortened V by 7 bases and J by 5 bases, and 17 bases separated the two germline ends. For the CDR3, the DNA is TGCAGCGCCGGGACCTCAAGGGGGACTGAAGCTTTCTTT. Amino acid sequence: CSAGTSRGTEAFF.

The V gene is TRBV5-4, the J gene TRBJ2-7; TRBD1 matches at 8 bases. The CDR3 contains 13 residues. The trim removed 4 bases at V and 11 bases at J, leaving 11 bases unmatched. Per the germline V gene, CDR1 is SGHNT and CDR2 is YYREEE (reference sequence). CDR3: CASSPDRGRMEYF. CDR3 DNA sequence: TGTGCCAGCAGCCCTGACAGGGGACGAATGGAGTACTTC.

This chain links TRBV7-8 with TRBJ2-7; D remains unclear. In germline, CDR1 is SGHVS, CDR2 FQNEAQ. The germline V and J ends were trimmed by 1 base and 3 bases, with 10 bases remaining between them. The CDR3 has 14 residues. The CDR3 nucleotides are TGTGCCAGCAGCTTAGAAGCAGCAAGCTACGAGCAGTACTTC. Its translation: CASSLEAASYEQYF.

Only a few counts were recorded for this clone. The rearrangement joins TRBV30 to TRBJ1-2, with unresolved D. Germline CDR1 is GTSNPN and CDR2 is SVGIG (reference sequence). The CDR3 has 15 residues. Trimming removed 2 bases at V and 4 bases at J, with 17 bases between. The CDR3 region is CAWSPGRSRVYGYTF. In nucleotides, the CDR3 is TGTGCCTGGAGTCCTGGGAGGTCCCGGGTCTATGGCTACACCTTC.

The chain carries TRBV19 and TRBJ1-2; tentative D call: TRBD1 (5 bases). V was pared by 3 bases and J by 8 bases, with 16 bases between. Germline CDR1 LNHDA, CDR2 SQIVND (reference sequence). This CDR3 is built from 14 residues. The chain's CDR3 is CASSIGAGAKGYTF. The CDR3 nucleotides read TGTGCCAGTAGTATCGGTGCCGGGGCTAAGGGCTACACCTTC.